Given below is one T cell receptor beta chain in context. Its target is not known. This record belongs to a study of read filtering for tumor transcriptome and immune sequencing. Background on the study: Mean patient age was approximately 66 years, range roughly 40 to 80; over 16 male, some 15 female. Findings of the study overall: The sorted CD138-negative fraction was a mixed bone marrow immune population, not purified T cells. IR-seq captured clonotypes deeper and more reliably than RNA-seq.

The CDR3 consists of 13 residues. Looked up from germline, CDR1 is MDHEN and CDR2 is SYDVKM. The trim removed 8 bases at V and 6 bases at J, leaving 3 bases unmatched. The library was built from around 380 ng RNA with molecular barcoded adaptors for alpha/delta and beta/gamma chains. One entry per CDR3 protein, called by TCRdb with MiXCR from the reads. The sample has 100,000 to 150,000 distinct CDR3 sequences; around 14% are singletons. The V gene is TRBV28, the J gene TRBJ2-3; 12 bases are shared with TRBD2. This receptor was obtained from a donor aged 40 or over with multiple myeloma. The sequenced material came from a population of CD138-negative cells sorted from bone marrow. The DNA of the CDR3 is TGTGCCAGCCTGACTAGCGGGGGTGATACGCAGTATTTT. It is translated as CASLTSGGDTQYF.